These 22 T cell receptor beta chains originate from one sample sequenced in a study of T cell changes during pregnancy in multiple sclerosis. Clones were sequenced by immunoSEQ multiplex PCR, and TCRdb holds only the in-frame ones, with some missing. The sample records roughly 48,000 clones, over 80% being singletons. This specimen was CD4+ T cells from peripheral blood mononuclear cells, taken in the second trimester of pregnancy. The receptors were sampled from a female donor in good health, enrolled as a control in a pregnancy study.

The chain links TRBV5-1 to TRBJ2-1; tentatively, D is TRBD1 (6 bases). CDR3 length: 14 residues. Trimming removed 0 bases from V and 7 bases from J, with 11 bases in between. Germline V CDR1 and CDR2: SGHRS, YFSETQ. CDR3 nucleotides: TGCGCCAGCAGCTTGGGGGGGCTCTTAAATGAGCAGTTCTTC. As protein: CASSLGGLLNEQFF. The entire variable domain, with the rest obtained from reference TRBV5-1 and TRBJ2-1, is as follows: KAGVTQTPRYLIKTRGQQVTLSCSPISGHRSVSWYQQTPGQGLQFLFEYFSETQRNKGNFPGRFSGRQFSNSRSEMNVSTLELGDSALYLCASSLGGLLNEQFFGPGTRLTVL.

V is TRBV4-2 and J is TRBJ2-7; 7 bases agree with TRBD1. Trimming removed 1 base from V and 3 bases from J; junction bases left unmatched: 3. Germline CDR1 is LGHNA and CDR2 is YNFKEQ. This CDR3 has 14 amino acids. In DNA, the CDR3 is TGTGCCAGCAGCCAAGGGCAGGGGGACTACGAGCAGTACTTC. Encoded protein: CASSQGQGDYEQYF.

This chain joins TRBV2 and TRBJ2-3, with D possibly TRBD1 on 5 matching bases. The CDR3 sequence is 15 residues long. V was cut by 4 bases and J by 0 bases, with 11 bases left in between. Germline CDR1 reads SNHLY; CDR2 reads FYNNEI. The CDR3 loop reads CASSVGLASTDTQYF. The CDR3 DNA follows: TGTGCCAGCAGTGTGGGGCTCGCTAGCACAGATACGCAGTATTTT.

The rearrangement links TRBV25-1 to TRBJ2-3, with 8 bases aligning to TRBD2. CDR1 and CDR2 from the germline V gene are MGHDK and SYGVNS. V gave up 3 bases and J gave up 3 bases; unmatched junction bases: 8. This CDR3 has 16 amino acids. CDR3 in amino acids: CASSDIGTRGTDTQYF. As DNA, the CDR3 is TGTGCCAGCAGTGACATCGGGACTAGAGGTACAGATACGCAGTATTTT. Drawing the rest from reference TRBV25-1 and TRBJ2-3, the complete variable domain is EADIYQTPRYLVIGTGKKITLECSQTMGHDKMYWYQQDPGMELHLIHYSYGVNSTEKGDLSSESTVSRIRTEHFPLTLESARPSHTSQYLCASSDIGTRGTDTQYFGPGTRLTVL.

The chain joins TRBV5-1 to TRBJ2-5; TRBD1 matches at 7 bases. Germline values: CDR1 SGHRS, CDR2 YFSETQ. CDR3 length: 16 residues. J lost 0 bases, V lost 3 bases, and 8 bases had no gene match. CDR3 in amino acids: CASSSLGQDNQETQYF. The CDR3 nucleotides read TGCGCCAGCAGCTCCTTAGGACAGGACAACCAAGAGACCCAGTACTTC. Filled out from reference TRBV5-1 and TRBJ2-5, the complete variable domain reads KAGVTQTPRYLIKTRGQQVTLSCSPISGHRSVSWYQQTPGQGLQFLFEYFSETQRNKGNFPGRFSGRQFSNSRSEMNVSTLELGDSALYLCASSSLGQDNQETQYFGPGTRLLVL.

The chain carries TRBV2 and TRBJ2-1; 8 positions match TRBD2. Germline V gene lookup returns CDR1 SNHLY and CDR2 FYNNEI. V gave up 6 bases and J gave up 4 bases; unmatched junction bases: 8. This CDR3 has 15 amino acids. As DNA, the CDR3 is TGTGCCAGCAGCCGCCCGGGACTAGGTTACAATGAGCAGTTCTTC. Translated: CASSRPGLGYNEQFF. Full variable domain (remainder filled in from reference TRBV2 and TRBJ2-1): EPEVTQTPSHQVTQMGQEVILRCVPISNHLYFYWYRQILGQKVEFLVSFYNNEISEKSEIFDDQFSVERPDGSNFTLKIRSTKLEDSAMYFCASSRPGLGYNEQFFGPGTRLTVL.

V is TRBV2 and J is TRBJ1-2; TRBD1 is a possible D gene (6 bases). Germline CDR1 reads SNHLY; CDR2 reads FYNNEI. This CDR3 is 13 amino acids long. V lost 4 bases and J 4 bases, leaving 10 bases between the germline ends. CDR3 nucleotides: TGTGCCAGCAGTGGTGGGGGCCCCTATGGCTACACCTTC. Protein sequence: CASSGGGPYGYTF.

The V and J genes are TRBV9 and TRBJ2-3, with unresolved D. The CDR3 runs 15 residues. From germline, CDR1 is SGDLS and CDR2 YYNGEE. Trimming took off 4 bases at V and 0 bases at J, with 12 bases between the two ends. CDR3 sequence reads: CASSPFVSSTDTQYF. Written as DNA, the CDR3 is TGTGCCAGCAGCCCTTTCGTCTCTAGCACAGATACGCAGTATTTT.

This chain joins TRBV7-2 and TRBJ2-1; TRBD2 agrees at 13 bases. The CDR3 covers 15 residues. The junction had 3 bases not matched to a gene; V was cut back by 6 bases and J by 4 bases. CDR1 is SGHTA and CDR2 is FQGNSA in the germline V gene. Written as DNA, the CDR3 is TGTGCCAGCAGGCCGACTAGCGGGGGGTACAATGAGCAGTTCTTC. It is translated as CASRPTSGGYNEQFF.

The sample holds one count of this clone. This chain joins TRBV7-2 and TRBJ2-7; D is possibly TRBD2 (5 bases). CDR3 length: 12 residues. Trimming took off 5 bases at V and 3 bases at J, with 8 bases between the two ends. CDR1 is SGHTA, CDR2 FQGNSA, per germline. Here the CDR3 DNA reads TGTGCCAGCAGCACTAGAGTCTACGAGCAGTACTTC. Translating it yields CASSTRVYEQYF.

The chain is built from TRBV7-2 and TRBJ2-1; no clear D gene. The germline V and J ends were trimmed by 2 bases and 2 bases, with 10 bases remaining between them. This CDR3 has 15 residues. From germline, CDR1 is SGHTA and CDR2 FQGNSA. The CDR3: CASSLLVATYNEQFF. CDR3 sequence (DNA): TGTGCCAGCAGCTTACTTGTGGCCACCTACAATGAGCAGTTCTTC.

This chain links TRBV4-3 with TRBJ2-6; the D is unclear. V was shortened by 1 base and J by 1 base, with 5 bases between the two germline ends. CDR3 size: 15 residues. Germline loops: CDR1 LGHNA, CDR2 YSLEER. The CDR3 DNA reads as TGCGCCAGCAGCCAAGCTGTATCTGGGGCCAACGTCCTGACTTTC. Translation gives CASSQAVSGANVLTF.

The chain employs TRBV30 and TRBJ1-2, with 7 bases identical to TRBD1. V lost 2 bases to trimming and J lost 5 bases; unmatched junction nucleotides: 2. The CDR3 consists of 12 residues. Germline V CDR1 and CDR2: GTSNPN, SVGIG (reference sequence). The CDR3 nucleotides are TGTGCCTGGAGTAGGGGGCCTTATGGCTACACCTTC. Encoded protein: CAWSRGPYGYTF. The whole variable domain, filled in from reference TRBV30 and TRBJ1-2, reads SQTIHQWPATLVQPVGSPLSLECTVEGTSNPNLYWYRQAAGRGLQLLFYSVGIGQISSEVPQNLSASRPQDRQFILSSKKLLLSDSGFYLCAWSRGPYGYTFGSGTRLTVV.

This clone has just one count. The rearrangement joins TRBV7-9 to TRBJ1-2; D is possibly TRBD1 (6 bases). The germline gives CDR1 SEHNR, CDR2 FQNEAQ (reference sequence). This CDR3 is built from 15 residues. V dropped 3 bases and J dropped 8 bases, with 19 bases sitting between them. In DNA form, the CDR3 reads TGTGCCAGCAGCTTCCATCAGGACAGAAGGGAGGGCTACACCTTC. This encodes CASSFHQDRREGYTF. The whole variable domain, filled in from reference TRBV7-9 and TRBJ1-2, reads DTGVSQNPRHKITKRGQNVTFRCDPISEHNRLYWYRQTLGQGPEFLTYFQNEAQLEKSRLLSDRFSAERPKGSFSTLEIQRTEQGDSAMYLCASSFHQDRREGYTFGSGTRLTVV.

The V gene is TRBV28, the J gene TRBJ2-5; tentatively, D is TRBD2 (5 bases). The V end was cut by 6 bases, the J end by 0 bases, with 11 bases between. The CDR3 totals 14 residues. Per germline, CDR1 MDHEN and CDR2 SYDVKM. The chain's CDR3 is CASSPWEHQETQYF. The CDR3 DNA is TGTGCCAGCAGCCCTTGGGAGCACCAAGAGACCCAGTACTTC.

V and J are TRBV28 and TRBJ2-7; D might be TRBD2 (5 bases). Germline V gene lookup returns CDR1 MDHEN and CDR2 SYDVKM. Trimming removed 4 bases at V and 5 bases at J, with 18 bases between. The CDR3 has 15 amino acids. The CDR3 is CASSSPQDRGDEQYF. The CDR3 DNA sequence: TGTGCCAGCAGTTCCCCTCAAGACCGGGGTGACGAGCAGTACTTC.

The CDR3 coding sequence is TGTGCCTGGAGTGGCAGACAGGTCGAGCAGTACTTC. Its translation is CAWSGRQVEQYF. V gene TRBV30 combines with J gene TRBJ2-7, with D perhaps matching TRBD1 (6 bases). There are 12 residues in the CDR3. Germline lookup yields CDR1 GTSNPN and CDR2 SVGIG (reference sequence). Trimming cost V 1 base and J 6 bases, with 10 bases left between them. The full variable domain, in which reference TRBV30 and TRBJ2-7 provide the parts outside the CDR3, is SQTIHQWPATLVQPVGSPLSLECTVEGTSNPNLYWYRQAAGRGLQLLFYSVGIGQISSEVPQNLSASRPQDRQFILSSKKLLLSDSGFYLCAWSGRQVEQYFGPGTRLTVT.

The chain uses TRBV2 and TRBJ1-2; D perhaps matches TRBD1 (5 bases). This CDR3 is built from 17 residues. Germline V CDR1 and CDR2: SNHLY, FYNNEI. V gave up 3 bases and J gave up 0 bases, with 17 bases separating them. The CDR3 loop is CASSEGPPWGTNYGYTF. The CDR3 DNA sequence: TGTGCCAGCAGTGAGGGGCCCCCCTGGGGAACTAACTATGGCTACACCTTC.

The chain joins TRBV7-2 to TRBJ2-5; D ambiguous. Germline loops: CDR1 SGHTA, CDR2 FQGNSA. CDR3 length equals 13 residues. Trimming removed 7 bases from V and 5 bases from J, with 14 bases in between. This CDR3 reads CASTLIAVETQYF. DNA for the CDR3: TGTGCCAGCACCCTTATTGCGGTGGAGACCCAGTACTTC.

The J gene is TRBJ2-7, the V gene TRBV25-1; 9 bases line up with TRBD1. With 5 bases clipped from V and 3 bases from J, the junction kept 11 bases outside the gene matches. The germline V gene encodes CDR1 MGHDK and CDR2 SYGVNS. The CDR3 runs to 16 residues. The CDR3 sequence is CASSNRGLVRDYEQYF. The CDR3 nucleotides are TGTGCCAGCAGTAACAGGGGGCTTGTAAGGGACTACGAGCAGTACTTC.

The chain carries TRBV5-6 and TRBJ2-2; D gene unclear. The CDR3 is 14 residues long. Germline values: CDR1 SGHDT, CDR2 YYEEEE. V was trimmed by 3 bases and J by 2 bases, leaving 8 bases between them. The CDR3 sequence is CASSSSSNTGELFF. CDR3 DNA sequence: TGTGCCAGCAGCTCTTCTTCCAACACCGGGGAGCTGTTTTTT.

The CDR3 region has the DNA TGTGCCAGCAGCGCACTAGCGGGGGCCTACAATGAGCAGTTCTTC. Protein: CASSALAGAYNEQFF. This chain links TRBV2 with TRBJ2-1; 11 bases fit TRBD2. The CDR3 consists of 15 residues. V was clipped by 6 bases and J by 2 bases; unmatched bases: 3. Germline loops: CDR1 SNHLY, CDR2 FYNNEI.